The 4 T cell receptor beta chains listed next were all sequenced from one sample in a study of identical twins. TCRdb reanalysed the 5' RACE reads using MiXCR and keeps one entry per CDR3 protein. The sample contains 450,000 or so distinct CDR3 sequences, 14% of which appear only once. This sample was also put to use in a study of yellow fever vaccine responses in identical twins.

The specimen was CD4+ T cells sorted from blood. The receptor set was obtained from a woman in her late teens or twenties in good health.

This clonotype was counted only a few times. CDR3 DNA sequence: TGTGCCAGCAGTTTATCGCGGCAGAGGGGGGAGCAGTACTTC. This sequence encodes CASSLSRQRGEQYF. This sequence joins TRBV27 and TRBJ2-7; the D gene is possibly TRBD1 (6 bases). Germline lookup yields CDR1 MNHEY and CDR2 SMNVEV (reference sequence). The V gene lost 0 bases and the J gene lost 7 bases, with 13 bases spanning the gap. The length of the CDR3 is 14 residues.

This sequence joins TRBV5-8 and TRBJ2-1; D is tentatively TRBD1 or TRBD2 (5 bases each). Germline CDR1 SGHTS, CDR2 YDEGEE. Trimming took 3 bases from V and 4 from J, leaving 17 bases between them. The CDR3 is made up of 16 amino acids. CDR3 in amino acids: CASSSHAWDGYNEQFF. CDR3 DNA sequence: TGTGCCAGCAGCTCCCATGCCTGGGACGGATACAATGAGCAGTTCTTC.

There are many counts of this clonotype. The gene calls are TRBV29-1 and TRBJ2-2; D possibly corresponds to TRBD1 (6 bases). The CDR3 runs 16 residues. The ends were cut back, 1 base at V and 3 bases at J, with 15 bases in the middle. Germline V CDR1 and CDR2: SQVTM, ANQGSEA. CDR3 region: CSVEVQLGAHTGELFF. The CDR3 nucleotides read TGCAGCGTTGAAGTCCAGTTGGGGGCCCACACCGGGGAGCTGTTTTTT.

The chain carries TRBV3-1 and TRBJ2-1; 7 bases fit TRBD1. Germline V lookup: CDR1 LGHDT, CDR2 YNNKEL (reference sequence). This CDR3 is 14 amino acids long. V shed 0 bases, J shed 6 bases, and the junction held 2 bases outside the gene matches. CDR3 in amino acids: CASSQDRTGNEQFF. The CDR3 DNA sequence: TGTGCCAGCAGCCAAGACCGGACAGGCAATGAGCAGTTCTTC.